This T cell receptor (beta chain) originates from a study of beta chain features in type 1 diabetes. About the study: There were some 98 million sorted cells examined across all samples. Study-wide results and caveats: Patients with Type 1 diabetes showed moderately but significantly shorter TCRB CDR3s in all four CD4+ subsets. Over-representation of high TCR-expressing cells was a possible consequence of cDNA sequencing.

Sorted populations all had greater than 98% purity. About this clone: The antigen remains undetermined.

What was sequenced were expressed TCRB transcripts, since all of the isolated RNA had been reverse transcribed. Sequencing used immunoSEQ multiplex PCR; TCRdb keeps in-frame clones, though not all of them. Seen here are tens of thousands of clones, around 70% observed once, and the top ten hold about 2.1%. V was cut by 0 bases and J by 2 bases, with 6 bases left in between. The CDR3 is 13 residues long. The V gene's germline CDR1 is SGHRS and CDR2 YFSETQ. The chain links TRBV5-1 to TRBJ2-7; possibly TRBD2 for D (6 bases). This receptor was obtained from a woman between 18 and 30 years old with type 1 diabetes. What was sequenced was Tregs from blood. As DNA, the CDR3 is TGCGCCAGCAGCTTGGAGCGGGCCTACGAGCAGTACTTC. Residues: CASSLERAYEQYF.